Sequencing of this TCR beta chain was carried out in a study of T cell repertoires in cytomegalovirus infection. Study as a whole: Matching HLA type, along with CMV infection, was indicated by public TCR beta signatures. Study findings and constraints: In two of eight donors, the top clonotype was HLA-C-restricted CMV-specific.

As to this clonotype: Its specificity is unknown.

The CDR3 totals 18 residues. Germline values: CDR1 SGHVS, CDR2 FQNEAQ. The V gene end was trimmed by 5 bases and the J gene end by 4 bases; junction bases not matched to a gene: 9. Via MiXCR, TCRdb re-called the reads, giving one row per CDR3 protein. The data hold roughly 500,000 distinct CDR3 sequences, with around a third observed a single time. The source of this sequence is a human donor in good health (CMV status not recorded). Some clones in this sample may be carry-over from other donors' samples. The sequencing used cultured PBMCs, collected from culture after CMV antigen stimulation. The chain employs TRBV7-8 and TRBJ2-1, with TRBD2 identical over 15 bases. The CDR3 DNA sequence: TGTGCCAGCAGCCTCGGACTAGCGGGAGGGTCAGCTTACAATGAGCAGTTCTTC. Translated, it gives CASSLGLAGGSAYNEQFF. The full variable domain, completed using reference TRBV7-8 and TRBJ2-1, is GAGVSQSPRYKVAKRGQDVALRCDPISGHVSLFWYQQALGQGPEFLTYFQNEAQLDKSGLPSDRFFAERPEGSVSTLKIQRTQQEDSAVYLCASSLGLAGGSAYNEQFFGPGTRLTVL.